This T cell receptor (beta chain) came from a study of T cells in localized non-small cell lung cancer. Overall study results and limits: Sequencing involved a lone tumor region, leaving heterogeneity possible. Measurement of T cell clonality placed uninvolved adjacent lung highest, above the level in tumor. Adjacent lung held a median roughly 50 of the top 100 tumor clones. Higher T cell density in the blood was associated with longer overall survival, whereas higher adjacent-lung clonality associated with shorter survival.

On this clone: Its antigen is unidentified.

The table came from immunoSEQ multiplex PCR; TCRdb's copy has only in-frame clones and leaves some out. Of about 54,000 clones listed, under 85% are singletons. The CDR3 runs to 15 residues. The V gene end was trimmed by 3 bases and the J gene end by 10 bases; junction bases not matched to a gene: 8. In germline, CDR1 is SGDLS, CDR2 YYNGEE. The source of this sequence is a female donor over 55 with stage II squamous cell lung carcinoma. V gene TRBV9 combines with J gene TRBJ1-6, with 9 bases identical to TRBD1. The starting material was peripheral blood, obtained before any cancer treatment. CDR3 in DNA: TGTGCCAGCAGCGCCGGGACAGGGTCACAGTCACCCCTCCACTTT. Translation: CASSAGTGSQSPLHF.